One T cell receptor beta chain is described in this entry. The antigen is unknown. This CDR3 spans 18 amino acids. Germline V gene lookup returns CDR1 LNHNV and CDR2 YYDKDF (reference sequence). Trimming at V came to 4 bases and at J to 2 bases, leaving 12 bases not matched to a gene. CEF-cultured naive and memory CD4+ T cell DNA got survey-level sequencing. TCRdb keeps only in-frame clones here, not all; method: immunoSEQ multiplex PCR. This table has 41,000 or so clones, roughly 84% appearing once. This sample stems from a study of CD4 T cells in relation to SARS-CoV-2 and coronaviruses. Study background: PBMCs were cultured with antigen for around nine days before TCR beta sequencing.

Overall study results and limits: In around 63% of donors, memory CD4+ clonotypes crossrecognized SARS-CoV-2 and at least one common cold coronavirus spike.

The TCR originated in an adult with COVID-19. The rearrangement links TRBV15 to TRBJ2-1; 9 positions agree with TRBD2. What was sequenced was naive CD4+ T cells from PBMCs, cultured in vitro. Subset noted: naive CD4+ T cells isolated by negative enrichment. CDR3 coding DNA: TGTGCCACCAGCACCCCCCAGCAGGCGGGAGGGCCCTACAATGAGCAGTTCTTC. It translates to CATSTPQQAGGPYNEQFF. Using reference TRBV15 and TRBJ2-1 for the parts outside the CDR3, the full variable domain is DAMVIQNPRYQVTQFGKPVTLSCSQTLNHNVMYWYQQKSSQAPKLLFHYYDKDFNNEADTPDNFQSRRPNTSFCFLDIRSPGLGDTAMYLCATSTPQQAGGPYNEQFFGPGTRLTVL.